This entry lists 6 T cell receptor beta chains sequenced from one sample in a study of OX40 agonist ivuxolimab in advanced cancers. The table came from immunoSEQ multiplex PCR; TCRdb's copy has only in-frame clones and leaves some out. The sample includes tens of thousands of clones, 80% to 95% of them seen just once. This specimen consisted of CD4+ or CD8+ T cells sorted from blood, obtained in a trial of the OX40 agonist ivuxolimab. The receptor set was obtained from an adult with an advanced solid tumor such as melanoma, head and neck, liver or kidney cancer.

This clone has just a few counts. The CDR3 here is CASSSHRGLSDGYTF. CDR3 nucleotide sequence: TGCGCCAGCAGCTCACACCGCGGACTCAGCGATGGCTACACCTTC. The chain employs TRBV5-1 and TRBJ1-2; D is uncertain. The germline V and J ends were trimmed by 3 bases and 6 bases, with 18 bases remaining between them. The CDR3 has 15 amino acids. Germline V gene lookup returns CDR1 SGHRS and CDR2 YFSETQ.

This clone is a singleton in its sample. The chain employs TRBV7-2 and TRBJ1-1; TRBD1 matches 9 bases. The CDR3 is 15 residues long. CDR1 SGHTA and CDR2 FQGNSA come from the germline V gene. The trim removed 5 bases at V and 4 bases at J, leaving 8 bases unmatched. The CDR3 loop reads CASSNRDRGATEAFF. In nucleotides, the CDR3 is TGTGCCAGCAGCAACCGCGACAGGGGGGCCACTGAAGCTTTCTTT. The complete variable domain, with remaining parts taken from reference TRBV7-2 and TRBJ1-1, reads GAGVSQSPSNKVTEKGKDVELRCDPISGHTALYWYRQSLGQGLEFLIYFQGNSAPDKSGLPSDRFSAERTGGSVSTLTIQRTQQEDSAVYLCASSNRDRGATEAFFGQGTRLTVV.

The CDR3 reads CASSEWEGGREQYF. For the CDR3, the DNA is TGTGCCAGCAGTGAATGGGAGGGAGGCCGCGAGCAGTACTTC. The chain recombines TRBV25-1 with TRBJ2-7; 7 bases agree with TRBD2. Germline-derived CDR1 and CDR2 are MGHDK and SYGVNS. This CDR3 comprises 14 residues. Unmatched junction bases numbered 6, after V lost 1 base and J lost 6 bases.

The CDR3 DNA follows: TGCGCCAGCAGCCAAGGGGGATATCTTAGCAATCAGCCCCAGCATTTT. Its protein is CASSQGGYLSNQPQHF. V gene TRBV4-1 combines with J gene TRBJ1-5; D is uncertain. Germline-derived CDR1 and CDR2 are MGHRA and YSYEKL. Trimming took 1 base from V and 0 from J, leaving 10 bases between them. This CDR3 has 16 amino acids.

This clone showed up just a few times. The rearrangement joins TRBV30 to TRBJ1-5, with TRBD1 matching 8 bases. The CDR3 spans 15 residues. V lost 2 bases, J lost 1 base, and 4 bases stayed unmatched. From germline, CDR1 is GTSNPN and CDR2 SVGIG (reference sequence). The CDR3 region is CAWSRQGTSNQPQHF. CDR3 in DNA: TGTGCCTGGAGTCGACAGGGGACGAGCAATCAGCCCCAGCATTTT.

This clone was counted only a few times. The chain links TRBV7-9 to TRBJ1-1, with D unclear. The V gene's germline CDR1 is SEHNR and CDR2 FQNEAQ (reference sequence). Trimming stripped 5 bases from V and 3 bases from J, with 4 bases between. The length of the CDR3 is 11 residues. CDR3 DNA: TGTGCCAGCAGCCTTGACACTGAAGCTTTCTTT. This gives the protein CASSLDTEAFF.